These 29 T cell receptor beta chains were sequenced from one sample in a study of beta chain features in type 1 diabetes. Sequencing targeted expressed TCRB transcripts, as all isolated RNA had been reverse transcribed. Repertoires were generated with immunoSEQ multiplex PCR, while TCRdb's copy carries only in-frame clones and drops some. In the table there are around 300,000 clones, under 8.5% of which are singletons. The specimen was central memory CD4+ T cells from blood. The receptors here all came from a woman aged 18-29 years in good health.

This chain links TRBV6-6 with TRBJ1-2; D ambiguous. There are 14 residues in the CDR3. Germline CDR1 is MNHNY and CDR2 is SVGAGI (reference sequence). V lost 3 bases, J lost 0 bases, and 8 bases lay in between. The CDR3 coding sequence is TGTGCCAGCAGTTATACTTTGGCTAACTATGGCTACACCTTC. This translates into CASSYTLANYGYTF.

V usage is TRBV6-6 and J usage is TRBJ1-2; possible D gene TRBD1, 5 bases. In germline, CDR1 is MNHNY, CDR2 SVGAGI (reference sequence). The germline V and J ends were trimmed by 4 bases and 8 bases, with 11 bases remaining between them. The CDR3 contains 12 residues. The CDR3 DNA sequence: TGTGCCAGCAGTTGGACCGAGGGGGGCTACACCTTC. Translating it yields CASSWTEGGYTF.

This clone was detected only a few times. V is TRBV2 and J is TRBJ2-2; D is possibly TRBD1 (6 bases). Trimming left V 7 bases short and J 7 bases short, with 19 bases between. This CDR3 is built from 15 residues. Germline V gene lookup returns CDR1 SNHLY and CDR2 FYNNEI. The CDR3, as DNA: TGTGCCAGCAACCGAAACAGGGAAGTCGGCGGGGAGCTGTTTTTT. Encoded protein: CASNRNREVGGELFF.

This clone was seen more than once but under ten times. The chain employs TRBV7-2 and TRBJ2-7; TRBD2 matches at 7 bases. J lost 3 bases, V lost 5 bases, and 7 bases had no gene match. The CDR3 totals 14 residues. Germline CDR1 is SGHTA and CDR2 is FQGNSA. In DNA, the CDR3 is TGTGCCAGCAGCACCGGGACTACCTACTACGAGCAGTACTTC. It codes for CASSTGTTYYEQYF. The full variable domain, completed using reference TRBV7-2 and TRBJ2-7, is GAGVSQSPSNKVTEKGKDVELRCDPISGHTALYWYRQSLGQGLEFLIYFQGNSAPDKSGLPSDRFSAERTGGSVSTLTIQRTQQEDSAVYLCASSTGTTYYEQYFGPGTRLTVT.

This clone was observed a handful of times. The chain uses TRBV5-4 and TRBJ2-1; TRBD2 might be the D (5 bases). Trimming took off 2 bases at V and 8 bases at J, with 14 bases between the two ends. Germline-derived CDR1 and CDR2 are SGHNT and YYREEE (reference sequence). The CDR3 is 14 amino acids. This CDR3 is CASSFLGGSDEQFF. Here the CDR3 DNA reads TGTGCCAGCAGCTTTTTGGGCGGGTCGGATGAGCAGTTCTTC.

Comment on this clone: A junction end diverges from the germline sequence, so it may reflect a read error. CDR3 region: CASSFPERGTGELFF. CDR3 in DNA: TGTGCTAGCAGCTTCCCGGAGCGGGGAACCGGGGAGCTGTTTTTT. The chain recombines TRBV7-7 with TRBJ2-2; 7 bases agree with TRBD2. The CDR3 is made up of 15 amino acids. Per germline, CDR1 SSHAT and CDR2 FNYEAQ (reference sequence).

This clone was seen repeatedly, ten times or more. The conserved final phenylalanine or tryptophan is absent from the CDR3, which likely points to a read error. The DNA is left out, because the CDR3 cannot be placed on it with certainty; the CDR3 is given as TCRdb lists it. The CDR3 sequence: CASSDLLAGGPRI. The chain uses TRBV2 and TRBJ2-7; the DNA was not compared with TRBD2, the D call given in the table. The CDR3 region is 13 residues in length, termini included. The germline V gene encodes CDR1 SNHLY and CDR2 FYNNEI.

This rearrangement joins TRBV5-5 to TRBJ2-7; D ambiguous. This CDR3 spans 14 amino acids. The germline CDR1 and CDR2 sequences are SGHKS and YYEKEE (reference sequence). V was trimmed by 0 bases and J by 0 bases, leaving 7 bases between them. In nucleotides, the CDR3 is TGTGCCAGCAGCTTGGCCGTTAGCTCCTACGAGCAGTACGTC. Protein sequence: CASSLAVSSYEQYV.

The chain has TRBV20-1 and TRBJ2-3; D is possibly TRBD2 (5 bases). Germline V gene sequence: CDR1 DFQATT, CDR2 SNEGSKA (reference sequence). The CDR3 is made up of 11 amino acids. This CDR3 is CTAQRTDTQYF. In DNA, the CDR3 is TGCACGGCTCAGCGGACGGATACGCAGTATTTT.

In its sample, this clone was seen a few times. The chain carries TRBV2 and TRBJ2-1, with D perhaps TRBD1 or TRBD2 (6 bases each). V was cut by 2 bases and J by 4 bases, with 12 bases left in between. The length of the CDR3 is 15 residues. Germline CDR1 reads SNHLY; CDR2 reads FYNNEI. CDR3 sequence reads: CASSELGGRYNEQFF. CDR3 nucleotides: TGTGCCAGCAGTGAATTGGGGGGCAGGTACAATGAGCAGTTCTTC. Full variable domain (missing parts from reference TRBV2 and TRBJ2-1): EPEVTQTPSHQVTQMGQEVILRCVPISNHLYFYWYRQILGQKVEFLVSFYNNEISEKSEIFDDQFSVERPDGSNFTLKIRSTKLEDSAMYFCASSELGGRYNEQFFGPGTRLTVL.

This clone came up a few times. The CDR3 DNA sequence: TGCGCCAGCAGACCTGACAGGGTGGAAGGCTACACCTTC. This gives the protein CASRPDRVEGYTF. The rearrangement joins TRBV5-1 to TRBJ1-2; the match to TRBD1 covers 7 bases. Trimming cost V 5 bases and J 8 bases; bases outside gene matches: 9. The CDR3 is made up of 13 amino acids. The germline V gene encodes CDR1 SGHRS and CDR2 YFSETQ.

The chain employs TRBV7-9 and TRBJ1-6; TRBD1 might be the D (5 bases). CDR1 SEHNR and CDR2 FQNEAQ come from the germline V gene (reference sequence). Trimming shortened V by 1 base and J by 7 bases, and 11 bases separated the two germline ends. There are 15 residues in the CDR3. The DNA of the CDR3 is TGTGCCAGCAGCTTAGGAGGGGCAGGGAATTCACCCCTCCACTTT. This codes for CASSLGGAGNSPLHF.

This clone has more than one count but fewer than ten. The chain links TRBV6-1 to TRBJ1-2; D remains ambiguous. Per germline, CDR1 MNHNS and CDR2 SASEGT. Deletions cut 2 bases from V and 5 bases from J, with 6 bases between. This CDR3 contains 12 residues. The CDR3 DNA reads TGTGCCAGCAGTGAAATACGGTATGGCTACACCTTC. It encodes CASSEIRYGYTF.

In its sample, this clone was seen a few times. The J gene is TRBJ1-1, the V gene TRBV28, with D unresolved. There are 16 residues in the CDR3. CDR1 is MDHEN, CDR2 SYDVKM, per germline. V shed 5 bases and J shed 1 base, with 17 bases lying between them. The CDR3 region is CASSPSLGRKNTEAFF. DNA of the CDR3: TGTGCCAGCAGTCCCTCCCTTGGGAGGAAGAACACTGAAGCTTTCTTT. The whole variable domain, filled in from reference TRBV28 and TRBJ1-1, reads DVKVTQSSRYLVKRTGEKVFLECVQDMDHENMFWYRQDPGLGLRLIYFSYDVKMKEKGDIPEGYSVSREKKERFSLILESASTNQTSMYLCASSPSLGRKNTEAFFGQGTRLTVV.

The chain links TRBV27 to TRBJ1-5; no reliable D call. CDR1 is MNHEY, CDR2 SMNVEV, per germline (reference sequence). There are 12 residues in the CDR3. V was clipped by 6 bases and J by 8 bases, with 11 bases between them. CDR3: CASSRWGEPQHF. CDR3 sequence (DNA): TGTGCCAGCAGCAGATGGGGAGAGCCCCAGCATTTT.

This rearrangement joins TRBV9 to TRBJ1-3, with D possibly being TRBD1 (5 bases). Germline V CDR1 and CDR2: SGDLS, YYNGEE. Trimming cost V 3 bases and J 0 bases, with 13 bases left between them. This CDR3 contains 16 residues. The CDR3 coding sequence is TGTGCCAGCAGCGCCGGGACGGGGAGCTCTGGAAACACCATATATTTT. It specifies CASSAGTGSSGNTIYF. Filled out from reference TRBV9 and TRBJ1-3, the complete variable domain reads DSGVTQTPKHLITATGQRVTLRCSPRSGDLSVYWYQQSLDQGLQFLIQYYNGEERAKGNILERFSAQQFPDLHSELNLSSLELGDSALYFCASSAGTGSSGNTIYFGEGSWLTVV.

This clone appeared a single time. The chain recombines TRBV5-1 with TRBJ2-5; 7 bases agree with TRBD1. V lost 0 bases, J lost 2 bases, and 4 bases stayed unmatched. From germline, CDR1 is SGHRS and CDR2 YFSETQ. The CDR3 has 15 residues. CDR3 protein: CASSLAGTVQETQYF. In nucleotides, the CDR3 is TGCGCCAGCAGCTTGGCAGGGACAGTTCAAGAGACCCAGTACTTC.

The V call is TRBV15, the J call TRBJ2-5; perhaps TRBD2 as D (5 bases). The CDR3 covers 15 residues. The germline V gene has CDR1 LNHNV and CDR2 YYDKDF (reference sequence). V was cut by 0 bases and J by 5 bases, with 13 bases left in between. DNA for the CDR3: TGTGCCACCAGCAGAGAAGAGGGCGGTCACGAGACCCAGTACTTC. Protein product: CATSREEGGHETQYF.

This clone was seen more than once but under ten times. The V and J genes are TRBV6-4 and TRBJ1-2; D unclear. CDR1 is MRHNA and CDR2 is SNTAGT in the germline V gene. The ends were cut back, 2 bases at V and 8 bases at J, with 12 bases in the middle. This CDR3 comprises 13 residues. Written as DNA, the CDR3 is TGTGCCAGCAGTGACCAGGCGGATCCAGGCTACACCTTC. This codes for CASSDQADPGYTF.

This chain joins TRBV7-9 and TRBJ1-3, with 9 nucleotides matching TRBD1. The V segment lost 6 bases and the J segment 0 bases; nucleotides outside the gene matches: 6. CDR1 is SEHNR, CDR2 FQNEAQ, per germline (reference sequence). This CDR3 is 16 amino acids long. The CDR3 sequence: CASSRWDRASGNTIYF. CDR3 nucleotide sequence: TGTGCCAGCAGTCGGTGGGACAGGGCCTCTGGAAACACCATATATTTT.

This clone was observed a few times. The V and J genes are TRBV2 and TRBJ1-1; 9 bases are shared with TRBD1. Germline CDR1 SNHLY, CDR2 FYNNEI. V was pared by 5 bases and J by 1 base, with 8 bases of the junction left unmatched. The CDR3 covers 16 residues. This CDR3 reads CASSKQGASWNTEAFF. In DNA form, the CDR3 reads TGTGCCAGCAGTAAACAGGGGGCTAGCTGGAACACTGAAGCTTTCTTT.

The chain is built from TRBV7-8 and TRBJ1-5, with TRBD1 matching 11 bases. The germline V gene encodes CDR1 SGHVS and CDR2 FQNEAQ. J lost 4 bases, V lost 2 bases, and 4 bases had no gene match. This CDR3 has 16 residues. CDR3 protein: CASSLSDRGPNQPQHF. As DNA, the CDR3 is TGTGCCAGCAGCTTATCGGACAGGGGGCCTAATCAGCCCCAGCATTTT. The full variable domain, completed using reference TRBV7-8 and TRBJ1-5, is GAGVSQSPRYKVAKRGQDVALRCDPISGHVSLFWYQQALGQGPEFLTYFQNEAQLDKSGLPSDRFFAERPEGSVSTLKIQRTQQEDSAVYLCASSLSDRGPNQPQHFGDGTRLSIL.

This clone was counted a few times. With only one base between it and a far larger clone, this is likely a read error. The chain is built from TRBV6-6 and TRBJ1-4; D call uncertain. Germline V gene sequence: CDR1 MNHNY, CDR2 SVGAGI (reference sequence). Between the trimmed V and J ends, which lost 2 bases and 5 bases, there was a span of 6 bases. This CDR3 has 13 residues. The CDR3 DNA reads TGTGCCAGCAGTTACCCCGTGAATGAAAAACTGTTTTTT. Its protein is CASSYPVNEKLFF.

In its sample, this clone was seen a few times. The junction and the germline gene differ at one end; a read error may be behind it. The chain couples TRBV7-7 to TRBJ2-1; possible D gene TRBD2, 6 bases. Per the germline V gene, CDR1 is SSHAT and CDR2 is FNYEAQ (reference sequence). The CDR3 contains 14 residues. The CDR3 reads CASSRGLPGSEQFF. The DNA for the CDR3 is TGTGCTAGCAGCCGCGGACTACCAGGGAGTGAGCAGTTCTTC.

The chain recombines TRBV7-2 with TRBJ2-3; the match to TRBD2 covers 8 bases. Per germline, CDR1 SGHTA and CDR2 FQGNSA. Germline trimming cut 1 base from V and 3 bases from J; bases unmatched to any gene: 9. The CDR3 is 17 amino acids. CDR3 coding DNA: TGTGCCAGCAGCTTAGGGGTAGCGGGGAGTGGGACAGATACGCAGTATTTT. Translated: CASSLGVAGSGTDTQYF.

This clone was observed a handful of times. This chain links TRBV7-3 with TRBJ1-2; 9 bases are a match to TRBD1. The CDR3 runs to 13 residues. CDR1 and CDR2 (germline): SGHTA, FQGTGA. Germline trimming cut 4 bases from V and 7 bases from J; bases unmatched to any gene: 4. CDR3 residues: CASSSQTGGGYTF. The CDR3 coding sequence is TGTGCCAGCAGCTCCCAGACAGGGGGTGGCTACACCTTC.

This clone was observed a handful of times. V is TRBV5-4 and J is TRBJ1-6; D unresolved. This CDR3 region has 13 residues. The germline V gene has CDR1 SGHNT and CDR2 YYREEE (reference sequence). Deletions cut 4 bases from V and 9 bases from J, with 11 bases between. CDR3 nucleotide sequence: TGTGCCAGCAGCGAAACACTGGGTTCACCCCTCCACTTT. Its translation is CASSETLGSPLHF.

This chain joins TRBV7-2 and TRBJ2-7; the match to TRBD2 covers 7 bases. The CDR3 sequence is 15 residues long. Looked up from germline, CDR1 is SGHTA and CDR2 is FQGNSA. J was trimmed by 4 bases and V by 0 bases; bases with no gene match: 6. CDR3 region: CASSLAGGKGYEQYF. As DNA, the CDR3 is TGTGCCAGCAGCTTAGCGGGAGGGAAGGGTTACGAGCAGTACTTC.

In the case of this clone: The conserved phenylalanine or tryptophan is not found at the CDR3 terminus, so this likely reflects a read error. The DNA is left out, because the CDR3 cannot be placed on it with certainty; the CDR3 is given as TCRdb lists it. The V and J genes are TRBV7-9 and TRBJ2-7; the table's D call of TRBD1 was not tested on the DNA. Germline V gives CDR1 SEHNR, CDR2 FQNEAQ (reference sequence). The CDR3 has 13 residues if both end residues are counted. The CDR3 sequence is CASSLEGTGEVSG.